This T cell receptor beta chain stems from a study of T cell clonality in common variable immunodeficiency (dated by TCRdb to between 2014 and 2017). This clone was seen many times. The clone's antigen remains unknown. The CDR3 extends 3 residues past the end of the read, so its final part is completed from the germline J gene. Trimming at the junction amounts to 0 bases on V and 1 base on J, and the germline ends lie 8 bases apart. CDR1 and CDR2 are read off the germline V gene (reference sequence) as MNHEY and SMNVEV. Its CDR3 holds 15 amino acids, cysteine through phenylalanine. Sequencing covers 36 bases of the CDR3, shown here with the frame starting at base 1. Equivalent amounts of genomic DNA from CVID and control samples were used as sequencing input. For every sample, a 60 bp segment covering the rearranged TCRbeta CDR3 region was amplified and then sequenced. TCRbeta amplification used the immunoSEQ assay, a bias-corrected multiplex PCR with high-throughput sequencing. Processing in the source paper ran as follows. Every unique nucleotide sequence counted as a clone and was annotated with V, D and J genes, copy number and frequency. Sequences were labeled productive if in frame, and non-productive if out of frame or containing stop codons. As previously described, clonality was computed from Shannon's entropy. The predicted amino acid sequences of productive clones were used to derive mean CDR3 Kyte-Doolittle hydropathy. Scaled V gene usage was hierarchically clustered using Manhattan distance and complete linkage with the R hclust function. Sharing of clones by CDR3 amino acid sequence was evaluated by resampling 12 repertoires per group over 100 rounds. The repertoires were screened for 55 to 75 published EBV-specific TCRbeta sequences and roughly 250 published CMV-specific TCRbeta sequences. After a couple of CVID samples that produced fewer than 10,000 sequences were dropped from the analysis, 45 or so CVID repertoires remained. This immuneACCESS table, as held by TCRdb, lists in-frame sequences with V and J called but not all clones. Of the missing ones, under half trace to an unresolved V gene in checked studies; the others have no known cause. Clonal size and the V and J genes are those of that table, whereas D and trimming came from the DNA. Listed for this sample are fewer than 50,000 clones, none observed only a single time. Of the sample, about 1.3% is held by the ten largest clones.

Findings and caveats that apply to the study as a whole: Even though DNA input was equal, the average per sample came to 82,000 or so unique sequences for controls compared with 25,000 to 35,000 for CVID samples. Correlations of repertoire features with clinical complications were constrained by heterogeneity among patients within the CVID cohort. Compared with healthy controls, CVID subjects showed increased TCRbeta clonality (t-test p = 0.018), a feature most characteristic of about a third of subjects. The authors noted that sequencing repertoires of T cell subpopulations would be needed to clarify what caused the increased clonality in CVID. Fewer deletions and N-nucleotide insertions were reportedly observed in CVID TCRbeta sequences, and highly modified clones with 13 or more V deletions were reportedly absent from CVID TCRbeta sequences. CVID subjects shared fewer TCRbeta clones with each other than healthy controls did (p < 0.0001).

Most of the CVID patients and most of the healthy controls were of Caucasian heritage. Heparinized peripheral whole blood samples of about 5 to 9 ml were obtained from each donor. Genomic DNA from adults with common variable immune deficiency (CVID) and from healthy adult controls was used for sequencing of TCRbeta CDR3 repertoires. A total of about 22 healthy adult volunteers (about 12 female and approximately 10 male; age range about 20 to 75 years, mean age around 35) were included in the control group. Diluted blood was subjected to density centrifugation over Hypaque 1077 or Ficoll-Paque for isolation of peripheral blood mononuclear cells. Genomic DNA was obtained from unsorted mononuclear cells through either Qiagen column purification or a centrifugation-based method.

Material: peripheral blood mononuclear cells. The sequence was obtained from a person aged 18-70 years in good health. This sequence uses TRBV27 and TRBJ2-3, with a tentative D gene TRBD1 over 6 matching bases. The CDR3 is CASSLSGTRTDTQYF. The CDR3 DNA, read in part, is TGTGCCAGCAGTTTATCAGGGACACGCACAGATACG.